The clone carrying this TCR beta chain appeared many times. The antigen remains unidentified. The sample comes from a study of response to subunit inactivated influenza vaccine. TCRdb independently ran MiXCR on the RT-PCR reads; one entry per CDR3 protein. The data hold 150,000 to 200,000 distinct CDR3 sequences, with approximately 10% observed a single time. Study-wide results and limits: Authors suggested each seasonal influenza vaccination recruits few new T cells.

CDR3 size: 15 residues. Germline-derived CDR1 and CDR2 are MNHNS and SASEGT. V was shortened by 6 bases and J by 0 bases, with 13 bases between the two germline ends. This chain connects TRBV6-1 to TRBJ2-3; D unresolved. The TCR originated in a man between 50 and 59 years old who received an inactivated influenza vaccine. The sequences come from non-naive T cells sorted from PBMCs, collected roughly 45 days after vaccination. The CDR3 DNA reads as TGTGCCAGCAGCCCTGCGCGGTCTAGCACAGATACGCAGTATTTT. The encoded protein is CASSPARSSTDTQYF.